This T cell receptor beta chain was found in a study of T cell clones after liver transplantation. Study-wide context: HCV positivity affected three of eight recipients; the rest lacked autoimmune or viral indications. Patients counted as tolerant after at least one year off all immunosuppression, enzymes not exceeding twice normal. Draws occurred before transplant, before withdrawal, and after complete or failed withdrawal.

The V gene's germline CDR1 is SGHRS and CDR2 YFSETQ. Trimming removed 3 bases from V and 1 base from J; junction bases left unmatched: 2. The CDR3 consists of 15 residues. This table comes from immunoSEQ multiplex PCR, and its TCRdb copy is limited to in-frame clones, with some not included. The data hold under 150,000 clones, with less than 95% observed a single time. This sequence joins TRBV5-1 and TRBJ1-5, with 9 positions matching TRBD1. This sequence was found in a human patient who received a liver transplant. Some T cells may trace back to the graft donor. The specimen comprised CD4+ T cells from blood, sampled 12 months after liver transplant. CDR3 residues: CASSWGQGSNQPQHF. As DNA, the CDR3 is TGCGCCAGCAGCTGGGGACAGGGAAGCAATCAGCCCCAGCATTTT.